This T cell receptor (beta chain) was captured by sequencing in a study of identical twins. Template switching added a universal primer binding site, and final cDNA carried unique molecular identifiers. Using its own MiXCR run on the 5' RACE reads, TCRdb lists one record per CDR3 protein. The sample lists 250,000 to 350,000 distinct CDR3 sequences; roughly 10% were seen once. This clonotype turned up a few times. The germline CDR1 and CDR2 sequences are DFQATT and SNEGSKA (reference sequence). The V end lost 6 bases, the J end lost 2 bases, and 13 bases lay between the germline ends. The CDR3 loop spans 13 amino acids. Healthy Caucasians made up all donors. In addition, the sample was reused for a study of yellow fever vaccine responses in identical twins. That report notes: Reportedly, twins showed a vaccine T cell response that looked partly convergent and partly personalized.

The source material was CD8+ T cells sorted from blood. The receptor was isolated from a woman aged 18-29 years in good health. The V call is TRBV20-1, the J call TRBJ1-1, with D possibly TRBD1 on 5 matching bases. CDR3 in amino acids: CSAHLGANTEAFF. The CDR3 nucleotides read TGCAGTGCGCACTTAGGGGCAAACACTGAAGCTTTCTTT.